This T cell receptor beta chain is drawn from a study of blood T cell repertoires in COVID-19. In the study overall: Donors in the United States, Italy and Spain gave samples during acute or convalescent COVID-19. Sources were T cells, B-cell-depleted T cells, or PBMCs; the material itself was cDNA or gDNA.

Germline loops: CDR1 SNHLY, CDR2 FYNNEI. This CDR3 region has 11 residues. Per the study methods: Amplification from reference gene primers served as the basis for estimated nucleated cell counts. The method was immunoSEQ multiplex PCR; TCRdb's version includes in-frame clones alone and lacks a portion of them. V, J and clone size derive from that table, while D and trimming were established from the DNA sequence. Of roughly 700,000 clones listed, around 90% are singletons. Turning to this clone: An end of the junction does not agree with germline; a read error may underlie this.

V and J are TRBV2 and TRBJ1-2; D is ambiguous. The sample consisted of peripheral blood. This TCR was recovered from a woman under 30 with acute or convalescent COVID-19. The CDR3 region has the DNA TGTGCCAGCAGTGAAGTTCTGGGAGGACCCTTC. Protein: CASSEVLGGPF.